One T cell receptor (beta chain) is described in this entry. As yet, its antigen is unknown. One heparinised blood draw, averaging approximately 0.11 L, came from each donor. This entry comes from a study of beta chain features in type 1 diabetes. Every bit of the isolated RNA underwent reverse transcription, so sequencing read expressed TCRB transcripts. Generated by immunoSEQ multiplex PCR, the TCRdb table keeps only in-frame clones and is missing some. The sample yields tens of thousands of clones, over 60% seen once. General study findings and limits: Diminished insertions and augmented deletions at VDJ junctions characterized type 1 diabetes patients.

The TCR comes from a woman between 35 and 50 years old in good health. The sequencing input was Tregs from blood.

CDR3 DNA sequence: TGTGCCAGCAATCTAACGAGGACAAAGGGGTCACCCCTCCACTTT. Its translation: CASNLTRTKGSPLHF. This chain connects TRBV7-9 to TRBJ1-6, with a weak D call TRBD1 (5 bases). Germline CDR1 is SEHNR and CDR2 is FQNEAQ (reference sequence). The length of the CDR3 is 15 residues. The V gene lost 7 bases and the J gene lost 10 bases, with 20 bases spanning the gap. The whole variable domain, remainder taken from reference TRBV7-9 and TRBJ1-6, is DTGVSQNPRHKITKRGQNVTFRCDPISEHNRLYWYRQTLGQGPEFLTYFQNEAQLEKSRLLSDRFSAERPKGSFSTLEIQRTEQGDSAMYLCASNLTRTKGSPLHFGNGTRLTVT.